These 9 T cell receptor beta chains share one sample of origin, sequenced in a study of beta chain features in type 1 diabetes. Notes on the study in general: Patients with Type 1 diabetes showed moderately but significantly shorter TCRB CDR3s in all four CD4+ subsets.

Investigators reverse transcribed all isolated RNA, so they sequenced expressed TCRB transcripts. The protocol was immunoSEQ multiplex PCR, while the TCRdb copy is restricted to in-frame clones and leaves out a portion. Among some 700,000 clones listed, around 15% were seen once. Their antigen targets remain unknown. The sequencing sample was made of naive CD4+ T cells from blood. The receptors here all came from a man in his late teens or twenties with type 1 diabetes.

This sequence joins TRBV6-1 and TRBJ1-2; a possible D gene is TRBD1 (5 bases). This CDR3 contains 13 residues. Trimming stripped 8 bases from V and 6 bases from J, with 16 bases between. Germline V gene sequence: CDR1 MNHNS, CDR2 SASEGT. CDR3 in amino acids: CASSGTLRDGYTF. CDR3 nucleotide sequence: TGTGCCAGCTCCGGGACCCTGCGCGATGGCTACACCTTC.

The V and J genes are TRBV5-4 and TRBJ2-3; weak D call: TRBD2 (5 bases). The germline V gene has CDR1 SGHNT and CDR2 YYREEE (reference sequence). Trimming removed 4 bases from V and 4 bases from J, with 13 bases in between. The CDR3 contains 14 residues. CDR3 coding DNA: TGTGCCAGCAGCCCCCGGGTGGAGGCAGATACGCAGTATTTT. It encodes CASSPRVEADTQYF.

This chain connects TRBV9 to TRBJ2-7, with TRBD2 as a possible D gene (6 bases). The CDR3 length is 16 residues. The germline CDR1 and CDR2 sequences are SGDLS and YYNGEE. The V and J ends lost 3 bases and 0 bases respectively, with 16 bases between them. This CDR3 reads CASSGGLALSSYEQYF. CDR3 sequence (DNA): TGTGCCAGCAGCGGGGGACTCGCCCTTAGCTCCTACGAGCAGTACTTC.

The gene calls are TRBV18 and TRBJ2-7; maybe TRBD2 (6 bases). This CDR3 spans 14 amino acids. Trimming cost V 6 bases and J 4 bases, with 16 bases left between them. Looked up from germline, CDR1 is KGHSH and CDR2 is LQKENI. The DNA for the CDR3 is TGTGCCAGCTCCCCCGGGACTGGGGTTTACGAGCAGTACTTC. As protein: CASSPGTGVYEQYF. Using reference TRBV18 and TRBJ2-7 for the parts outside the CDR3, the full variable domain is NAGVMQNPRHLVRRRGQEARLRCSPMKGHSHVYWYRQLPEEGLKFMVYLQKENIIDESGMPKERFSAEFPKEGPSILRIQQVVRGDSAAYFCASSPGTGVYEQYFGPGTRLTVT.

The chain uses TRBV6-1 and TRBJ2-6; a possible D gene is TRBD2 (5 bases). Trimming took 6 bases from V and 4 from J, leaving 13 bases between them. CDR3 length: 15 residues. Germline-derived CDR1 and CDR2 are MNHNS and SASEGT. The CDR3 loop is CASSVVGGGANVLTF. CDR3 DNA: TGTGCCAGCAGCGTCGTTGGAGGCGGGGCCAACGTCCTGACTTTC.

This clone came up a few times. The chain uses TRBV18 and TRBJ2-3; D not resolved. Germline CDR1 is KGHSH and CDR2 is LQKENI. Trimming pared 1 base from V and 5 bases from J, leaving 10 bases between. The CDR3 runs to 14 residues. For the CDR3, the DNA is TGTGCCAGCTCACCACGGGCAGCCGGAGATACGCAGTATTTT. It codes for CASSPRAAGDTQYF.

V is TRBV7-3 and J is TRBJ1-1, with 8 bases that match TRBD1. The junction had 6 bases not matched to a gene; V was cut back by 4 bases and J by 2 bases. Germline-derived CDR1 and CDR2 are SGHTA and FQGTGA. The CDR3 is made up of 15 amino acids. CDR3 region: CASSSETGVNTEAFF. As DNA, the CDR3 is TGTGCCAGCAGCTCCGAGACAGGGGTAAACACTGAAGCTTTCTTT.

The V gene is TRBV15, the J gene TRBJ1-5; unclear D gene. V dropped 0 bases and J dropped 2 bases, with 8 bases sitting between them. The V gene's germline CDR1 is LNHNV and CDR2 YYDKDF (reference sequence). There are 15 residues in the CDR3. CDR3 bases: TGTGCCACCAGCAGAGAGAGGGCTGGCAATCAGCCCCAGCATTTT. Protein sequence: CATSRERAGNQPQHF.

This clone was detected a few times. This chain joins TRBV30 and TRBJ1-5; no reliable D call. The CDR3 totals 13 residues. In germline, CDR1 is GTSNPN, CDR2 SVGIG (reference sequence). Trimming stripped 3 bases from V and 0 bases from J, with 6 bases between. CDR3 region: CAWSGASNQPQHF. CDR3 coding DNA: TGTGCCTGGAGCGGAGCTAGCAATCAGCCCCAGCATTTT.